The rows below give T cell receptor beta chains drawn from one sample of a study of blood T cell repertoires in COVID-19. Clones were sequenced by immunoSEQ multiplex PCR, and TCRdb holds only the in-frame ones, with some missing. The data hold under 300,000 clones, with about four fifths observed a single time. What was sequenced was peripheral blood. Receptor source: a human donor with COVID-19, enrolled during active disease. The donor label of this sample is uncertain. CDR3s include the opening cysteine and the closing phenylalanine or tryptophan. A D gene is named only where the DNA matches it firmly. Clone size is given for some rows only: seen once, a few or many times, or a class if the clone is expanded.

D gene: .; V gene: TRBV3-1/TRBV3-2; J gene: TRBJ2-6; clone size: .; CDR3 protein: CASSPGGPLSGANVLTF; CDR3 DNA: TGTGCCAGCAGCCCGGGCGGGCCTCTCTCTGGGGCCAACGTCCTGACTTTC
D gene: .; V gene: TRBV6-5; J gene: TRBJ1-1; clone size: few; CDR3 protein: CASSYSQGITEAFF; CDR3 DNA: TGTGCCAGCAGTTACTCGCAGGGGATCACTGAAGCTTTCTTT
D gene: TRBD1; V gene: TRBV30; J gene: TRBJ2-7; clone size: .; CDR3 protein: CAWSPFTDRGEQYF; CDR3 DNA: TGTGCCTGGAGTCCCTTTACAGACAGGGGGGAGCAGTACTTC
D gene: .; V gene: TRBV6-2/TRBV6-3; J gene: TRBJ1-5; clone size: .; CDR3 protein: CASSPSVGQLWPQHF; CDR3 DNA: TGTGCCAGCAGCCCTTCGGTGGGCCAGCTTTGGCCCCAGCATTTT
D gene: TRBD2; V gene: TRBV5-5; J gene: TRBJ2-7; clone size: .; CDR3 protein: CASSAPGTSVLREQYF; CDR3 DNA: TGTGCCAGCAGCGCCCCCGGGACTAGCGTTCTCCGCGAGCAGTACTTC
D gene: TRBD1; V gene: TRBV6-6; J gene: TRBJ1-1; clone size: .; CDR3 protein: CASSLWTGQKGGAEAFF; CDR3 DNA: TGTGCCAGCAGTCTGTGGACAGGCCAGAAGGGAGGAGCTGAAGCTTTCTTT
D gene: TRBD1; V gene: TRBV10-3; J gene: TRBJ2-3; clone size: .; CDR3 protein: CAISGKDRAVTDTQYF; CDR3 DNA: TGTGCCATCAGTGGGAAAGACAGGGCGGTCACAGATACGCAGTATTTT
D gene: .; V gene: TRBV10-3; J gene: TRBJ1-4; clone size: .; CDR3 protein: CAISESQPRDEKLFF; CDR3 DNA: TGTGCCATCAGTGAGTCGCAGCCCCGGGATGAAAAACTGTTTTTT
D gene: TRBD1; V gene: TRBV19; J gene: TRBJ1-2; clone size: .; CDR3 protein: CASSIDQGVEYGYTF; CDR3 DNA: TGTGCCAGTAGTATAGACCAGGGGGTCGAGTATGGCTACACCTTC
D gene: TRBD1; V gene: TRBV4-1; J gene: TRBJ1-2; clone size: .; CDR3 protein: CASSQGTGLSYGYTF; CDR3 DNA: TGCGCCAGCAGCCAAGGGACAGGGCTGAGCTATGGCTACACCTTC
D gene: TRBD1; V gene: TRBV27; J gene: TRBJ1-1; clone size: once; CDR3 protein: CARVSTGEGMNTEAFF; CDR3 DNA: TGTGCCAGGGTCTCGACAGGGGAGGGCATGAACACTGAAGCTTTCTTT
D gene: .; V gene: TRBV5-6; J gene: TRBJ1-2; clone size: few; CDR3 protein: CASSLGRVGGYTF; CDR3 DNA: TGTGCCAGCAGCTTGGGCAGGGTAGGGGGCTACACCTTC
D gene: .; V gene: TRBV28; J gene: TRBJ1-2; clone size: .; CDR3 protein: CASAGDGSVDGYTF; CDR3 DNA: TGTGCCAGCGCTGGGGACGGGAGCGTAGACGGCTACACCTTC
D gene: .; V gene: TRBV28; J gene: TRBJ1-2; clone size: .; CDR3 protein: CASSSGELRVYGYTF; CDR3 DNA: TGTGCCAGCAGTTCGGGGGAGTTAAGAGTTTATGGCTACACCTTC
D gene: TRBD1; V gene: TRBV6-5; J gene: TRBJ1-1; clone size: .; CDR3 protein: CASSRGTVEAFF; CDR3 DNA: TGTGCCAGCAGCCGCGGGACAGTTGAAGCTTTCTTT